This T cell receptor (beta chain) comes out of a study of CD8+ T cells in alopecia areata. Regarding the study as a whole: Higher clonality was seen in lesional scalp than in normal scalp, especially in alopecia totalis/universalis.

This clone appeared a few times. Its specificity is unknown. Mouse germline and gene names are used. The read halts 4 residues ahead of the CDR3 end, with the missing end drawn from the germline J gene. It was cDNA, reverse transcribed from extracted RNA, that served as the sequencing template. Generated by immunoSEQ multiplex PCR, the TCRdb table keeps only in-frame clones and is missing some. The profile covers approximately 110,000 clones, none occurring a single time. Germline CDR1 is NNHDY and CDR2 is SYVADS. The CDR3 is 13 residues long. The receptor comes from a C3H/HeJ mouse with alopecia areata. The strain's MHC haplotype is H2-k. Sequencing was performed on lesional skin. The chain couples TRBV13-3 to TRBJ2-5; TRBD2 might be the D (5 bases). Incomplete CDR3 DNA: TGTGCCAGCAGGGGGTGGGGAAGAGAC. It codes for CASRGWGRD. The full-length CDR3 reads as CASRGWGRDTQYF.